This T cell receptor (beta chain) was recovered during a study of blood T cell repertoires in COVID-19. Background on the study: The study drew acute and convalescent COVID-19 samples from the United States, Italy and Spain. Sample material is recorded as cDNA or gDNA derived from T cells, B-cell-depleted T cells, or PBMCs.

Authors' analysis steps: Estimates of nucleated cell counts were drawn from the amplification of reference gene primers. Sequenced by immunoSEQ multiplex PCR; TCRdb stores in-frame clones only, minus some. V, J and clone size were drawn from that table, and D and trimming were deduced from the DNA. This table has around 180,000 clones, about 83% appearing once. Source material: peripheral blood. This clonotype was obtained from a person aged 65 to 85 with COVID-19, enrolled during active disease.

Written as DNA, the CDR3 is TGTGCCAGCAGAGCCGGGACAGGGGATACTGAAGCTTTCTTT. Its protein product is CASRAGTGDTEAFF. The chain carries TRBV28 and TRBJ1-1; 10 bases agree with TRBD1. The CDR3 loop spans 14 amino acids. The V gene end was trimmed by 6 bases and the J gene end by 5 bases; junction bases not matched to a gene: 6. Germline loops: CDR1 MDHEN, CDR2 SYDVKM.